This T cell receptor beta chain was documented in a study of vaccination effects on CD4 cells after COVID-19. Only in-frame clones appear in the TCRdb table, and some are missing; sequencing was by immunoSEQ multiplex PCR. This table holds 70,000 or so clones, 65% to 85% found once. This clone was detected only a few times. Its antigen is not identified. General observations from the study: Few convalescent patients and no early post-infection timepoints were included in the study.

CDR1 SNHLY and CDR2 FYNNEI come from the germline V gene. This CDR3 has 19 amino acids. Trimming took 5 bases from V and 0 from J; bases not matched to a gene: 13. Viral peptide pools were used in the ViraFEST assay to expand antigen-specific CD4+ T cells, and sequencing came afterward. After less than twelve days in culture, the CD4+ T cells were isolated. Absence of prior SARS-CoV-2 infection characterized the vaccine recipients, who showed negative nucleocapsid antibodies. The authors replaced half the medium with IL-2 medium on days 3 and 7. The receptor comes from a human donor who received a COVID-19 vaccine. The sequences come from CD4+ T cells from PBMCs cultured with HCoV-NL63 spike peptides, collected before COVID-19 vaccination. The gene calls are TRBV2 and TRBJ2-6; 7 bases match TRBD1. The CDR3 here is CASSLYSGQLLSGANVLTF. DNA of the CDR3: TGTGCCAGCAGTCTTTATTCGGGACAGCTCCTCTCTGGGGCCAACGTCCTGACTTTC. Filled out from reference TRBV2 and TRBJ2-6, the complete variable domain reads EPEVTQTPSHQVTQMGQEVILRCVPISNHLYFYWYRQILGQKVEFLVSFYNNEISEKSEIFDDQFSVERPDGSNFTLKIRSTKLEDSAMYFCASSLYSGQLLSGANVLTFGAGSRLTVL.